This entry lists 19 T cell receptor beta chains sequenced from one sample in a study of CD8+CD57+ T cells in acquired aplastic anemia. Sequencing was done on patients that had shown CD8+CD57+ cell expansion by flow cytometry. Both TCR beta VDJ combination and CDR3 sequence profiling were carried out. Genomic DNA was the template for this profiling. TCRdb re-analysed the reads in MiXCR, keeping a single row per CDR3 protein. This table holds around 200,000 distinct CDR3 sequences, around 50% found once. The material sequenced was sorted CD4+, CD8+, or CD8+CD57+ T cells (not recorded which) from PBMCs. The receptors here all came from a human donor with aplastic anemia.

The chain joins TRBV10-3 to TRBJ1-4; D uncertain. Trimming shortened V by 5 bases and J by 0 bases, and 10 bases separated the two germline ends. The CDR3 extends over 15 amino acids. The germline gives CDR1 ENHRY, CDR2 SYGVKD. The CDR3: CAISPSIATNEKLFF. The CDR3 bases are TGTGCCATCAGTCCCTCGATTGCAACTAATGAAAAACTGTTTTTT.

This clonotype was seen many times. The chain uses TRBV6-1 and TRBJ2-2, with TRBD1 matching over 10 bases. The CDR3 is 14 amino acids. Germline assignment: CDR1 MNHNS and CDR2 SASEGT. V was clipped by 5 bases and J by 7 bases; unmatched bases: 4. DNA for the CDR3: TGTGCCAGCAGTCGACAGGGGGCTGGCGGGGAGCTGTTTTTT. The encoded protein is CASSRQGAGGELFF.

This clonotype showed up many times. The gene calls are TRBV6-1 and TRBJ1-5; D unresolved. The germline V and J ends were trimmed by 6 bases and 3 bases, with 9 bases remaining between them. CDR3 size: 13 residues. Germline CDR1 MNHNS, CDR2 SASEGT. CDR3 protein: CASSLVDNQPQHF. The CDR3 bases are TGTGCCAGCAGCCTCGTGGACAATCAGCCCCAGCATTTT.

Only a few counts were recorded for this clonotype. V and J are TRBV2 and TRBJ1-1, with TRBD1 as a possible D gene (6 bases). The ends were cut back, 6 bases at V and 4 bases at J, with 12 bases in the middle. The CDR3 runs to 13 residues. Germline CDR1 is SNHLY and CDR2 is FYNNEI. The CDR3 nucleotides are TGTGCCAGCAGATTACAGGGAGGCACTGAAGCTTTCTTT. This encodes CASRLQGGTEAFF.

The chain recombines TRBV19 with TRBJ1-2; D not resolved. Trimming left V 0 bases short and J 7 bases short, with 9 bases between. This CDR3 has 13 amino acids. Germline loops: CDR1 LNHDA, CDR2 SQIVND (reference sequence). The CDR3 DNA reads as TGTGCCAGTAGTATAGACTTTAGGAGTGGCTACACCTTC. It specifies CASSIDFRSGYTF.

CDR3 sequence reads: CSASPSMGYTF. The CDR3 DNA follows: TGCAGTGCTAGTCCTTCAATGGGCTACACCTTC. This rearrangement joins TRBV20-1 to TRBJ1-2; D gene uncertain. Germline lookup yields CDR1 DFQATT and CDR2 SNEGSKA (reference sequence). Trimming took off 3 bases at V and 8 bases at J, with 10 bases between the two ends. The CDR3 runs to 11 residues.

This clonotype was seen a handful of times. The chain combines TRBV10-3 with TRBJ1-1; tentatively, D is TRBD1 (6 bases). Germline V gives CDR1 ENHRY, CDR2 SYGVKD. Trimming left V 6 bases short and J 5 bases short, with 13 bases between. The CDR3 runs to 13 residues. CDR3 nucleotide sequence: TGTGCCATCAGCCTAGGAGGGGGGACTGAAGCTTTCTTT. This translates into CAISLGGGTEAFF.

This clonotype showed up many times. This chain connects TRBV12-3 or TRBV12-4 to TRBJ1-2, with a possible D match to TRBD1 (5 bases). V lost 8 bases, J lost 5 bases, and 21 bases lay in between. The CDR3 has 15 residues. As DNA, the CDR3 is TGTGCCAGCGGGTCCCCCGGGACTAGGACGTATGGCTACACCTTC. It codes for CASGSPGTRTYGYTF.

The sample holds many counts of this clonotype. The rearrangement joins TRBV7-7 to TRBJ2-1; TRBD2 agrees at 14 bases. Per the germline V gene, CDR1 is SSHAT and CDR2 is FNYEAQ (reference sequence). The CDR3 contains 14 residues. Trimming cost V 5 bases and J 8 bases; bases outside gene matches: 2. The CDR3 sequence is CASSRTSGGHEQFF. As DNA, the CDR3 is TGTGCCAGCAGCCGGACTAGCGGGGGGCATGAGCAGTTCTTC.

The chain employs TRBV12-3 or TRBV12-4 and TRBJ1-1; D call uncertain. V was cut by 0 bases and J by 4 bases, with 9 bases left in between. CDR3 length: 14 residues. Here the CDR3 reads CASSLAGPGTEAFF. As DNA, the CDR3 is TGTGCCAGCAGTTTAGCCGGGCCGGGCACTGAAGCTTTCTTT.

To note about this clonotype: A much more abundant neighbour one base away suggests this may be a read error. For the CDR3, the DNA is TGTGCCAGCATAGGAGACGTAACTAATGAAAAACTGTTTTTT. Translation gives CASIGDVTNEKLFF. The rearrangement uses TRBV10-3 and TRBJ1-4; D not certain. Trimming pared 10 bases from V and 1 base from J, leaving 13 bases between. CDR1 is ENHRY, CDR2 SYGVKD, per germline. The CDR3 contains 14 residues.

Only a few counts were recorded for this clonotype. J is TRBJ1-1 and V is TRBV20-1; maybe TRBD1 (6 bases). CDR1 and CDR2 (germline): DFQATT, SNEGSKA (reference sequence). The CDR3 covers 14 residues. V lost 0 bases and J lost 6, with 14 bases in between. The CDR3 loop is CSAREGRGRPEAFF. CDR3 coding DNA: TGCAGTGCTAGAGAGGGCAGGGGCAGGCCTGAAGCTTTCTTT.

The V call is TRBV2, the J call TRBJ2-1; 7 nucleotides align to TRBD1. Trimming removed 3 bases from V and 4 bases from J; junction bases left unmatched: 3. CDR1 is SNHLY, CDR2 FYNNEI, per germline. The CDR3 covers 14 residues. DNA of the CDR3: TGTGCCAGCAGTGAGAGGGGACAGTACAATGAGCAGTTCTTC. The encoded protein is CASSERGQYNEQFF.

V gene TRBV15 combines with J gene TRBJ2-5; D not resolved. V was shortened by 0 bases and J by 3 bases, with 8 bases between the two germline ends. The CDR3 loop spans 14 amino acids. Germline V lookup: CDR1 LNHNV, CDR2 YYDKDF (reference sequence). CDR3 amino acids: CATSREGGEETQYF. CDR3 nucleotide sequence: TGTGCCACCAGCAGAGAGGGCGGTGAAGAGACCCAGTACTTC. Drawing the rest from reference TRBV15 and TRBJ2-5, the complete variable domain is DAMVIQNPRYQVTQFGKPVTLSCSQTLNHNVMYWYQQKSSQAPKLLFHYYDKDFNNEADTPDNFQSRRPNTSFCFLDIRSPGLGDTAMYLCATSREGGEETQYFGPGTRLLVL.

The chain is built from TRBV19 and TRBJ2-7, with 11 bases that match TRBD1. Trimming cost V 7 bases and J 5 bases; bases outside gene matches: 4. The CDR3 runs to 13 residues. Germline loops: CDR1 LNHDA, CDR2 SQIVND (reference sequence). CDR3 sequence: CASTRTGGHEQYF. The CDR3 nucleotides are TGTGCCAGTACCCGGACAGGGGGCCACGAGCAGTACTTC. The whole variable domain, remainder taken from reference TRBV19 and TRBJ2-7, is DGGITQSPKYLFRKEGQNVTLSCEQNLNHDAMYWYRQDPGQGLRLIYYSQIVNDFQKGDIAEGYSVSREKKESFPLTVTSAQKNPTAFYLCASTRTGGHEQYFGPGTRLTVT.

The CDR3 sequence is CSATEPGTGKETQYF. The CDR3 coding sequence is TGCAGTGCCACTGAGCCCGGGACAGGGAAAGAGACCCAGTACTTC. The gene calls are TRBV20-1 and TRBJ2-7, with 9 nucleotides matching TRBD1. The last part of the DNA fits TRBJ2-5 better; the J call may be wrong. Germline V gives CDR1 DFQATT, CDR2 SNEGSKA (reference sequence). There are 15 residues in the CDR3.

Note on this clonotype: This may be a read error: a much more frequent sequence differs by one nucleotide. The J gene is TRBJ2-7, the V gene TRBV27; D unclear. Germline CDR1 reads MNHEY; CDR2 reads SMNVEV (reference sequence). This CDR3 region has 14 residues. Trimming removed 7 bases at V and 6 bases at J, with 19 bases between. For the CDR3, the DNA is TGTGCCAGCACCCCAAGGGCATGGTATGGCGAGCAGTACTTC. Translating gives CASTPRAWYGEQYF.

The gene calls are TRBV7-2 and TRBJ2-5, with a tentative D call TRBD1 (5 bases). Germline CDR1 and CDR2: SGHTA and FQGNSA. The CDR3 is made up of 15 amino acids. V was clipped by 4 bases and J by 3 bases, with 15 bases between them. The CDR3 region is CASSYAPGREETQYF. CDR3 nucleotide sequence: TGTGCCAGCAGCTACGCCCCCGGCAGGGAAGAGACCCAGTACTTC.

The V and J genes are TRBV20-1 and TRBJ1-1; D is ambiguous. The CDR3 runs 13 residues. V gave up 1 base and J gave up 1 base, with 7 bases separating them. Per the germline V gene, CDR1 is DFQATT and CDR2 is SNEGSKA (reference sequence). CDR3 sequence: CSARARWNTEAFF. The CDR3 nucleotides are TGCAGTGCTAGAGCTCGGTGGAACACTGAAGCTTTCTTT.